The 21 T cell receptor beta chains below all came from one sample that was sequenced in a study of cytomegalovirus exposure and HLA in healthy donors. Use of 60 Vbeta and 13 Jbeta primers characterized the PCR. Generated by immunoSEQ multiplex PCR, the TCRdb table keeps only in-frame clones and is missing some. Of some 160,000 clones in the sample, 80% to 90% were seen once. The sequencing input was PBMCs. All receptors derive from a man aged 25-40 years in good health and CMV-seropositive.

The J gene is TRBJ2-1, the V gene TRBV19; TRBD2 agrees at 9 bases. Germline V gene lookup returns CDR1 LNHDA and CDR2 SQIVND (reference sequence). CDR3 length: 14 amino acids. The V gene end was trimmed by 11 bases and the J gene end by 7 bases; junction bases not matched to a gene: 12. In nucleotides, the CDR3 is TGTGCCTCCCGGAGGCGGGAGGGCGGAAATGAGCAGTTCTTC. Its protein is CASRRREGGNEQFF.

DNA of the CDR3: TGTGCCAGCAGTTACTCGAGTGACCACAGCAAGACTGAAGCTTTCTTT. The encoded protein is CASSYSSDHSKTEAFF. J is TRBJ1-1 and V is TRBV6-5, with D unresolved. Germline lookup yields CDR1 MNHEY and CDR2 SVGAGI. The CDR3 loop spans 16 amino acids. Trimming stripped 0 bases from V and 5 bases from J, with 16 bases between.

This rearrangement joins TRBV14 to TRBJ1-6; 7 nucleotides match TRBD1. V lost 6 bases to trimming and J lost 10 bases; unmatched junction nucleotides: 12. Germline-derived CDR1 and CDR2 are SGHDN and FVKESK. This CDR3 region has 15 residues. The CDR3 DNA sequence: TGTGCCAGCAGTCTGCGAAGGGGGCCGGGATCACCCCTCCACTTT. Residues: CASSLRRGPGSPLHF.

The rearrangement joins TRBV28 to TRBJ2-3, with 10 bases aligning to TRBD2. Trimming took 4 bases from V and 0 from J; bases not matched to a gene: 4. The CDR3 runs 16 residues. Germline lookup yields CDR1 MDHEN and CDR2 SYDVKM. CDR3 amino acids: CASSSLAGVSTDTQYF. CDR3 DNA: TGTGCCAGCAGTTCTCTAGCGGGAGTAAGCACAGATACGCAGTATTTT.

The chain carries TRBV13 and TRBJ2-5; no clear D. This CDR3 has 12 residues. Per the germline V gene, CDR1 is PRHDT and CDR2 is FYEKMQ (reference sequence). V was pared by 1 base and J by 5 bases, with 5 bases between. CDR3 coding DNA: TGTGCCAGCAGCTTAGTTCCGGAGACCCAGTACTTC. Protein product: CASSLVPETQYF.

The chain couples TRBV30 to TRBJ1-6; a weak D match, TRBD1 (6 bases). Trimming shortened V by 4 bases and J by 9 bases, and 16 bases separated the two germline ends. This CDR3 is built from 14 residues. Germline-derived CDR1 and CDR2 are GTSNPN and SVGIG (reference sequence). CDR3 coding DNA: TGTGCCTGGAAGGTGGGGGCAGGGAGTTCACCCCTCCACTTT. This codes for CAWKVGAGSSPLHF.

The chain is built from TRBV7-9 and TRBJ2-2; TRBD2 aligns across 8 bases. The ends lost 5 bases at V and 0 bases at J; junction bases unmatched: 14. CDR1 is SEHNR and CDR2 is FQNEAQ in the germline V gene (reference sequence). There are 19 residues in the CDR3. The CDR3 DNA reads TGTGCCAGCAGCCCCCCCCGTAGCGGGATTGATCCGAACACCGGGGAGCTGTTTTTT. Amino acids: CASSPPRSGIDPNTGELFF.

V is TRBV30 and J is TRBJ2-7; 7 bases agree with TRBD1. Germline-derived CDR1 and CDR2 are GTSNPN and SVGIG (reference sequence). J lost 6 bases, V lost 2 bases, and 7 bases had no gene match. The CDR3 runs 13 residues. The CDR3 spells CAWSKGTDREQYF. CDR3 DNA: TGTGCCTGGAGTAAGGGGACAGACCGCGAGCAGTACTTC.

This chain connects TRBV18 to TRBJ2-5, with 8 bases matching TRBD1. The CDR3 runs to 16 residues. Trimming at V came to 4 bases and at J to 2 bases, leaving 9 bases not matched to a gene. The germline V gene encodes CDR1 KGHSH and CDR2 LQKENI. CDR3 DNA: TGTGCCAGCTCACGCTGGGACAGGATGGTGCAAGAGACCCAGTACTTC. Its protein product is CASSRWDRMVQETQYF.

This chain connects TRBV9 to TRBJ2-7; 7 positions match TRBD1. This CDR3 spans 15 amino acids. Trimming took 3 bases from V and 2 from J; bases not matched to a gene: 8. In germline, CDR1 is SGDLS, CDR2 YYNGEE. CDR3 nucleotides: TGTGCCAGCAGCGAGGGGGCCACAGGTACCTACGAGCAGTACTTC. This codes for CASSEGATGTYEQYF.

This clone was observed once. The rearrangement joins TRBV2 to TRBJ2-2; 13 bases map to TRBD2. Germline V gene sequence: CDR1 SNHLY, CDR2 FYNNEI. The CDR3 runs 15 residues. The V segment lost 6 bases and the J segment 11 bases; nucleotides outside the gene matches: 9. The CDR3 reads CASSVLAGGNGELFF. The DNA of the CDR3 is TGTGCCAGCAGCGTACTAGCGGGAGGGAACGGCGAGCTGTTTTTT.

The rearrangement uses TRBV28 and TRBJ2-7, with D tentatively TRBD1 (6 bases). Germline CDR1 and CDR2: MDHEN and SYDVKM. This CDR3 is built from 15 residues. Trimming left V 3 bases short and J 5 bases short, with 17 bases between. The CDR3 DNA follows: TGTGCCAGCAGTTTGGGGGCAGGGTCAGGGAACGAGCAGTACTTC. This sequence encodes CASSLGAGSGNEQYF.

The chain recombines TRBV6-5 with TRBJ2-7; maybe TRBD1 (5 bases). This CDR3 has 13 amino acids. With 4 bases removed from V and 1 base from J, the gap between germline ends came to 8 bases. CDR1 and CDR2 from the germline V gene are MNHEY and SVGAGI. In nucleotides, the CDR3 is TGTGCCAGCAGTTGGCACAGGTCCTACGAGCAGTACTTC. It yields the protein CASSWHRSYEQYF.

In regard to this clone: In the same sample, other DNA sequences code for this CDR3. The genes are TRBV7-3 and TRBJ2-1, with TRBD1 matching over 9 bases. Per the germline V gene, CDR1 is SGHTA and CDR2 is FQGTGA. This CDR3 is built from 14 residues. V lost 5 bases, J lost 4 bases, and 3 bases stayed unmatched. The CDR3 DNA sequence: TGTGCCAGCAGCCCCGGGACAGGGTACAATGAGCAGTTCTTC. It is translated as CASSPGTGYNEQFF.

This chain links TRBV10-3 with TRBJ2-7; D is ambiguous. Germline lookup yields CDR1 ENHRY and CDR2 SYGVKD. This CDR3 is 14 amino acids long. V lost 4 bases and J lost 0, with 10 bases in between. This CDR3 reads CAISAAESSYEQYV. The CDR3 bases are TGTGCCATCAGTGCCGCGGAGAGCTCCTACGAGCAGTACGTC.

The rearrangement joins TRBV5-6 to TRBJ1-2; 7 bases match TRBD1. The CDR3 has 16 residues. Per germline, CDR1 SGHDT and CDR2 YYEEEE. V lost 2 bases to trimming and J lost 0 bases; unmatched junction nucleotides: 7. CDR3: CASSLAGTAANYGYTF. The CDR3 DNA reads TGTGCCAGCAGCTTAGCCGGGACAGCAGCTAACTATGGCTACACCTTC.

The chain joins TRBV7-2 to TRBJ1-1, with 7 bases fitting TRBD1. Trimming took 4 bases from V and 4 from J; bases not matched to a gene: 6. Germline V lookup: CDR1 SGHTA, CDR2 FQGNSA. The CDR3 extends over 14 amino acids. CDR3 residues: CASSSQGSGTEAFF. The CDR3, as DNA: TGTGCCAGCAGCTCACAGGGGTCGGGCACTGAAGCTTTCTTT. Variable domain in full (rest from reference TRBV7-2 and TRBJ1-1): GAGVSQSPSNKVTEKGKDVELRCDPISGHTALYWYRQSLGQGLEFLIYFQGNSAPDKSGLPSDRFSAERTGGSVSTLTIQRTQQEDSAVYLCASSSQGSGTEAFFGQGTRLTVV.

The V call is TRBV11-3, the J call TRBJ2-7; D is unresolved. The CDR3 totals 12 residues. V lost 11 bases, J lost 3 bases, and 14 bases lay in between. Germline V gives CDR1 SGHNT, CDR2 YENEEA. The CDR3 sequence: CASRGRLYEQYF. CDR3 bases: TGTGCCTCCCGAGGCCGTCTCTACGAGCAGTACTTC.

The V call is TRBV5-1, the J call TRBJ2-3; TRBD2 is a possible D gene (6 bases). The length of the CDR3 is 16 residues. CDR1 SGHRS and CDR2 YFSETQ come from the germline V gene. Trimming took 0 bases from V and 6 from J, leaving 17 bases between them. The CDR3 DNA reads TGCGCCAGCAGCTTGGAGCGGAATCTCCGGGGGGATACGCAGTATTTT. This translates into CASSLERNLRGDTQYF.

The V call is TRBV21-1, the J call TRBJ2-7; the table assigns TRBD2, which was not confirmed against the DNA. TRBV21-1 is annotated as a pseudogene. This CDR3 comprises 17 residues. CDR3 in amino acids: CASSKVPSGRNYYEQYV. The CDR3 nucleotides are TGTGCCAGCAGCAAAGTCCCTAGCGGGAGGAACTACTACGAGCAGTACGTC.

The CDR3 region is CASSLRALAANTGELFF. The CDR3 DNA reads TGTGCCAGCAGCTTGAGGGCCCTAGCGGCGAACACCGGGGAGCTGTTTTTT. The J gene is TRBJ2-2, the V gene TRBV5-4; 7 positions agree with TRBD2. The CDR3 is 17 residues long. Looked up from germline, CDR1 is SGHNT and CDR2 is YYREEE (reference sequence). V was pared by 1 base and J by 0 bases, with 6 bases of the junction left unmatched.